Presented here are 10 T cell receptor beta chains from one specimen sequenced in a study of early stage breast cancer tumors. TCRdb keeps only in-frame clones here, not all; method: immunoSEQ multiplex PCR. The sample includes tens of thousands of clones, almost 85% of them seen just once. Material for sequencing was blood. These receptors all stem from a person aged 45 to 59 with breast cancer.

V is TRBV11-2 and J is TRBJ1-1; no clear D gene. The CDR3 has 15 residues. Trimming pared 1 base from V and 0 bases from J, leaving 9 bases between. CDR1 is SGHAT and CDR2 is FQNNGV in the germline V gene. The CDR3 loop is CASSLVVAMNTEAFF. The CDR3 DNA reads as TGTGCCAGCAGCTTAGTTGTGGCAATGAACACTGAAGCTTTCTTT.

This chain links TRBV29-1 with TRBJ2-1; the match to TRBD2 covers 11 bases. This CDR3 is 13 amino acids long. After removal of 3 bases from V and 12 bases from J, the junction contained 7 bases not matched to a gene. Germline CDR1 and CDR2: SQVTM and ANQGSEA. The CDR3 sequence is CSVDKLAGGVQFF. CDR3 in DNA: TGCAGCGTTGACAAGCTAGCGGGAGGTGTGCAGTTCTTC.

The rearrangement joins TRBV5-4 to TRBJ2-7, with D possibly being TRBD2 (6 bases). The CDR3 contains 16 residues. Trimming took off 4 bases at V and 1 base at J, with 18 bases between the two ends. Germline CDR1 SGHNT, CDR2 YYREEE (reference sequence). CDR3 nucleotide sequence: TGTGCCAGCAGCCCGGCCGGCGGGAAGAAGTCCTACGAGCAGTACTTC. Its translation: CASSPAGGKKSYEQYF.

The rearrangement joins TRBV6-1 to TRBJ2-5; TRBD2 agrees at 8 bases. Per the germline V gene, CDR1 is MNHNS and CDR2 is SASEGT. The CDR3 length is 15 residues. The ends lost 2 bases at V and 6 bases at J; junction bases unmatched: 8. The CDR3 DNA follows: TGTGCCAGCAGTGAACGGGGGGGGGCCAGAAAGACCCAGTACTTC. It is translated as CASSERGGARKTQYF.

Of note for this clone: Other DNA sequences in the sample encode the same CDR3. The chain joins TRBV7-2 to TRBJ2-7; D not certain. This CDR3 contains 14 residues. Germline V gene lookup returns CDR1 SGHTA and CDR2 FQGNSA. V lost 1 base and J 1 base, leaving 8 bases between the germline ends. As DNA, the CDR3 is TGTGCCAGCAGCTTAGGTTTGTCTTCCTACGAGCAGTACTTC. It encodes CASSLGLSSYEQYF.

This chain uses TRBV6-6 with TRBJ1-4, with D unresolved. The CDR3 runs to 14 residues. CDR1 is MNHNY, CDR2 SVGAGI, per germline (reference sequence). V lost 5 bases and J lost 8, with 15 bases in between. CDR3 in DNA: TGTGCCAGCAGTCGGGGAACGGAGGCGGAAAAACTGTTTTTT. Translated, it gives CASSRGTEAEKLFF.

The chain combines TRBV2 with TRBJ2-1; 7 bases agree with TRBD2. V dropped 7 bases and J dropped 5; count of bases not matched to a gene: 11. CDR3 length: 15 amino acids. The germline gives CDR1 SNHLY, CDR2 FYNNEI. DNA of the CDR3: TGTGCCAGCATTCAGGGAGGGATTGAGAACAATGAGCAGTTCTTC. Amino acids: CASIQGGIENNEQFF.

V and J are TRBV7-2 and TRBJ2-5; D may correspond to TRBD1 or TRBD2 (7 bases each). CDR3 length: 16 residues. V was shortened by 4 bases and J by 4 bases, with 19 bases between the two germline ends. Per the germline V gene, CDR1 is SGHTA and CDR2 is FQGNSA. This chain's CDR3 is CASSSPGGGRIETQYF. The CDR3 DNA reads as TGTGCCAGCAGCTCACCAGGGGGGGGGCGCATAGAGACCCAGTACTTC.

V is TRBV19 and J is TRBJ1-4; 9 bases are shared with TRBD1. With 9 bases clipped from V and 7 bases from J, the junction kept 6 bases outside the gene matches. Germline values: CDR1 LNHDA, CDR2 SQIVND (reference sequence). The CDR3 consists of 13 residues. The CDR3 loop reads CASRDRDGEKLFF. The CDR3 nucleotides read TGTGCCAGCCGGGACAGGGATGGTGAAAAACTGTTTTTT.

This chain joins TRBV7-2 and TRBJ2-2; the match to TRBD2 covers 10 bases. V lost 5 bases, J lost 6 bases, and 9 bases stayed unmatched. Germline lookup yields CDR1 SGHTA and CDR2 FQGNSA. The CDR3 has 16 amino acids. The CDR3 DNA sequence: TGTGCCAGCAGCCCGGAGAGCGGGAGGGCCGCCGGGGAGCTGTTTTTT. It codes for CASSPESGRAAGELFF.